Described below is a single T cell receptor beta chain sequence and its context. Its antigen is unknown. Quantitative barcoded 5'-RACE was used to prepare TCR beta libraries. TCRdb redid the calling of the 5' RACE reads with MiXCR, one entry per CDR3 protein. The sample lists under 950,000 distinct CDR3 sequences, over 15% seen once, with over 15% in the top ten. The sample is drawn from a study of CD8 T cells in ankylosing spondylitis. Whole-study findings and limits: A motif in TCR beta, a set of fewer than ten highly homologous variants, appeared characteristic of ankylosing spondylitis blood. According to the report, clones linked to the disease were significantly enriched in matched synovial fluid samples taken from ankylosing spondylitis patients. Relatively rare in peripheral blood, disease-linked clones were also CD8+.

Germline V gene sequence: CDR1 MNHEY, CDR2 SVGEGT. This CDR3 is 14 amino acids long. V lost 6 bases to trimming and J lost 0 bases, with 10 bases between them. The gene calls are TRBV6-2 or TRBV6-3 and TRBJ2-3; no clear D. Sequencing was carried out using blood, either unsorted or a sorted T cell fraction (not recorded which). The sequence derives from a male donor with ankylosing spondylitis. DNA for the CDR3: TGTGCCAGCAGAGAATGGGGTAGCACAGATACGCAGTATTTT. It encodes CASREWGSTDTQYF.